Listed here is a single T cell receptor (beta chain). This sample was taken from a study of blood T cell repertoires in COVID-19. Study as a whole: COVID-19 samples collected from the United States, Italy and Spain covered acute and convalescent phases. PBMCs, B-cell-depleted T cells, or T cells provided the cDNA or gDNA that made up the material.

The CDR3 extends over 13 amino acids. Germline V gene data show CDR1 as SGHVS and CDR2 as FNYEAQ. V lost 5 bases and J lost 4, with 11 bases in between. Original data processing: Amplification of reference gene primers provided the estimated nucleated cell counts. Repertoires were generated with immunoSEQ multiplex PCR, while TCRdb's copy carries only in-frame clones and drops some. The DNA gave D and trimming, while V, J and clone size come from that table. The sample contains about 480,000 clones, around nine tenths of which appear only once. Input material: peripheral blood. This chain connects TRBV7-6 to TRBJ1-2; D uncertain. The sequence was collected from a woman under 40 with acute or convalescent COVID-19. CDR3 nucleotide sequence: TGTGCCAGCAGCGAATTGTCCGGCTATGGCTACACCTTC. This translates into CASSELSGYGYTF.